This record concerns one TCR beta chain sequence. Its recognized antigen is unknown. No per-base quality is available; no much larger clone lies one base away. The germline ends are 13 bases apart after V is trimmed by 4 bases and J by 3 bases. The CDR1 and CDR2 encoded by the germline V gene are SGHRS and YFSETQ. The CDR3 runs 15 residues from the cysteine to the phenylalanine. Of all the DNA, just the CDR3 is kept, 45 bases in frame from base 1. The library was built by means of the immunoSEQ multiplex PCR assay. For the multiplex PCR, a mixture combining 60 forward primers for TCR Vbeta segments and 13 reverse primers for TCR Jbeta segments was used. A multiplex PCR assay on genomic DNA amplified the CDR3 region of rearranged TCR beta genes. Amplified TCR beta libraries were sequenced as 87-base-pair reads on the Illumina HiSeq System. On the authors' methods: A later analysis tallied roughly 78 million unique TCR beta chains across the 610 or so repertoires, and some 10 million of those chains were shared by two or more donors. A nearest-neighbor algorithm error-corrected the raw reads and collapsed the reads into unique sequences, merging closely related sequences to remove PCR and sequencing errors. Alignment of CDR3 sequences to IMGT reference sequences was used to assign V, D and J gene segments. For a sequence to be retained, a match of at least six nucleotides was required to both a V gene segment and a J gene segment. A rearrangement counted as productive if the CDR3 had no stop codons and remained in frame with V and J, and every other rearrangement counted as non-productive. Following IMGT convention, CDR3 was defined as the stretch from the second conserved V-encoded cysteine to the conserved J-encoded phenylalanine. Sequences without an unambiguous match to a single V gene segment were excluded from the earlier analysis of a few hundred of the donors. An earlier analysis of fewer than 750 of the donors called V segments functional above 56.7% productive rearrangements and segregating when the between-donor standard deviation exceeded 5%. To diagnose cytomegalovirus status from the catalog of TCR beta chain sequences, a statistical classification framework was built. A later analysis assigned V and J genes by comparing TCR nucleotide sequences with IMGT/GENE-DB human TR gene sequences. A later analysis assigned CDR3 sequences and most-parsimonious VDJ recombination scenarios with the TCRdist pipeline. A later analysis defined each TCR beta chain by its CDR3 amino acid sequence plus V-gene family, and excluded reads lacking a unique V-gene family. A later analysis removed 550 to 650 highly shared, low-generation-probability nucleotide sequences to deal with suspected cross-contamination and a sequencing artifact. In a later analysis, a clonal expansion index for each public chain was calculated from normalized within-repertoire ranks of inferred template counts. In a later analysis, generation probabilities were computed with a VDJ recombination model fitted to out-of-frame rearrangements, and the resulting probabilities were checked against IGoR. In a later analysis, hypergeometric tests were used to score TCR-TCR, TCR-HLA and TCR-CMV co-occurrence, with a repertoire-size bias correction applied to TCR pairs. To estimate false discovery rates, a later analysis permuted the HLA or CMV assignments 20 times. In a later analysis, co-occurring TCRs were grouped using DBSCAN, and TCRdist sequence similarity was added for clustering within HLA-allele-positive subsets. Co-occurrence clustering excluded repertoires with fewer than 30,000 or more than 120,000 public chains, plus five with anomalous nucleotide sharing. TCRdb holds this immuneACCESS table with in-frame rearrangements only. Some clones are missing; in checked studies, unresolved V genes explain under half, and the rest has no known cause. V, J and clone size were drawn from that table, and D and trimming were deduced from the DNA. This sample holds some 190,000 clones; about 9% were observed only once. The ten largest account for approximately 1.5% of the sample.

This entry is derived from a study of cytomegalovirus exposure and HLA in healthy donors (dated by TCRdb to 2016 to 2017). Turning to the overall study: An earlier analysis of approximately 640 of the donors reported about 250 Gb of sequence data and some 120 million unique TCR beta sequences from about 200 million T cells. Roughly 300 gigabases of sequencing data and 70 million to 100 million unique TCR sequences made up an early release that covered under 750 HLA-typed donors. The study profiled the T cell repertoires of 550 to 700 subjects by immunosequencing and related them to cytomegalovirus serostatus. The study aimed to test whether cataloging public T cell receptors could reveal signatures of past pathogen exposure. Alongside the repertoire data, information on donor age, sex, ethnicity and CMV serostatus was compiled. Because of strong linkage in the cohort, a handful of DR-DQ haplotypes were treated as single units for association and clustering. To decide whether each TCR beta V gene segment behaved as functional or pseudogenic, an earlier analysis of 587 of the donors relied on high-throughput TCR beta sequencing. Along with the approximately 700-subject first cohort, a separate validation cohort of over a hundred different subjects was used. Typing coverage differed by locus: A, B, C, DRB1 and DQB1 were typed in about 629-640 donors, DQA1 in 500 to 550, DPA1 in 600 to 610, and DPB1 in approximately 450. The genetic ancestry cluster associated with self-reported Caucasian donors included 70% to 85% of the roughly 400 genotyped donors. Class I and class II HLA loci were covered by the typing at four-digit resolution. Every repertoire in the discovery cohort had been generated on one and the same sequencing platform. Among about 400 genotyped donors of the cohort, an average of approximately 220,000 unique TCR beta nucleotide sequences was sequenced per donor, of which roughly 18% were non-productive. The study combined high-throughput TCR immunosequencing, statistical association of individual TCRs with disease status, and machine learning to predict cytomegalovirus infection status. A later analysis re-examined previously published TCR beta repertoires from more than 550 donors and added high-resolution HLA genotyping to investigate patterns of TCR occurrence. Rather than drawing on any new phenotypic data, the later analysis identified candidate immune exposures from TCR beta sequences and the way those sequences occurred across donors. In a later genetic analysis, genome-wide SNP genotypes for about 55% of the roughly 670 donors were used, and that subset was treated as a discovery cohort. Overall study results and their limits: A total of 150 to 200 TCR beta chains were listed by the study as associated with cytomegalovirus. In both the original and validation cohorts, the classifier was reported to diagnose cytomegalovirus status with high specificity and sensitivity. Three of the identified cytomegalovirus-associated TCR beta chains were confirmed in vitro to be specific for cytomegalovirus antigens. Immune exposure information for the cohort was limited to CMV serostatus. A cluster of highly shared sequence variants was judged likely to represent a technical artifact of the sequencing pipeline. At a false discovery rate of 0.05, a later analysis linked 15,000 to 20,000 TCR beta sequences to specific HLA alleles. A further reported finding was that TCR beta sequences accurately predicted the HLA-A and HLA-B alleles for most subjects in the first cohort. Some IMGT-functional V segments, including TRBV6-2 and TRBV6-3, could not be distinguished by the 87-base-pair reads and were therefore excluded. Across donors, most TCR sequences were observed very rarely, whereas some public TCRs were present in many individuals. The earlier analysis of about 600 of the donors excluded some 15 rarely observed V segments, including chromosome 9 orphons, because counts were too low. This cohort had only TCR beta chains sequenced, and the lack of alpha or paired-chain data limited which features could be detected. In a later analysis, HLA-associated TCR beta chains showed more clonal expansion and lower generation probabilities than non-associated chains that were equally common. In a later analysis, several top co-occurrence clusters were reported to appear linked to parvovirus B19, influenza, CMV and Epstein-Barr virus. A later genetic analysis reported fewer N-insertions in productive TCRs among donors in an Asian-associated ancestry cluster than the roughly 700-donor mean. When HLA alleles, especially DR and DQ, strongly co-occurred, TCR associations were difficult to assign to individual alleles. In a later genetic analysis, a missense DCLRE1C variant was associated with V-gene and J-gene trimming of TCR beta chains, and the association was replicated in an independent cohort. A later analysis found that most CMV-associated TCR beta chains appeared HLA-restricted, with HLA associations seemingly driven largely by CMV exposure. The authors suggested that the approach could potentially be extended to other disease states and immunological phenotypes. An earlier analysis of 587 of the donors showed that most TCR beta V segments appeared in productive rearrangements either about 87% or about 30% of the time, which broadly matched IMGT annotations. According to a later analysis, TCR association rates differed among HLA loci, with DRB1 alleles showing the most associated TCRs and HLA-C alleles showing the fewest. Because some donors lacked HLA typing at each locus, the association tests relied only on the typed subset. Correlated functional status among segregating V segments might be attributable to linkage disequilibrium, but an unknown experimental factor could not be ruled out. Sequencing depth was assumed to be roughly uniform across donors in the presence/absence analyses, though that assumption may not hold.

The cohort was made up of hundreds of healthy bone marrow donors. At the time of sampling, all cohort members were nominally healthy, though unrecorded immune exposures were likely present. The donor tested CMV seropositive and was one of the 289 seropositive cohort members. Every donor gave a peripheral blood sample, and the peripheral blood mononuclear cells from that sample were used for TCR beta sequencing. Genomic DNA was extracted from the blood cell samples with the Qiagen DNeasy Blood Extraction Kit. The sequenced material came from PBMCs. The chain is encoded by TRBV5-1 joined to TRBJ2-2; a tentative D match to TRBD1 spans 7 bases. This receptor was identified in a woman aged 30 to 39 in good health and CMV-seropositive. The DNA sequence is TGCGCCAGCAGCGGGGCAGGGGGGTACACCGGGGAGCTGTTTTTT. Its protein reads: CASSGAGGYTGELFF.